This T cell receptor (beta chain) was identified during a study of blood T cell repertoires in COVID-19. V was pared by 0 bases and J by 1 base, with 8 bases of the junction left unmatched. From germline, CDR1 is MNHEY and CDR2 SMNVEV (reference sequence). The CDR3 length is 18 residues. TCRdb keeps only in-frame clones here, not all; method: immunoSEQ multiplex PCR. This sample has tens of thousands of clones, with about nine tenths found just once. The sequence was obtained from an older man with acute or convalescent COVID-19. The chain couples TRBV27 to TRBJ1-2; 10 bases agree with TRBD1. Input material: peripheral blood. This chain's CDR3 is CASSLSFMTGGRNYGYTF. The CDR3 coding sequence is TGTGCCAGCAGTTTATCGTTTATGACAGGGGGCCGTAACTATGGCTACACCTTC.